Reported below is one T cell receptor beta chain. The sample is drawn from a study of T cell responses to AZD1222 COVID-19 vaccine. Germline V lookup: CDR1 MDHEN, CDR2 SYDVKM. CDR3 length: 15 residues. V shed 5 bases, J shed 6 bases, and the junction held 10 bases outside the gene matches. Method: immunoSEQ multiplex PCR; TCRdb's copy keeps in-frame clones and lacks some. The sample lists about 200,000 clones, around 90% seen once, with approximately 4% in the top ten. This receptor was obtained from an adult who received the MenACWY meningococcal vaccine as a control. The chain carries TRBV28 and TRBJ1-5; TRBD1 matches at 7 bases. The specimen comprised peripheral blood, sampled 28 days after the second dose of the MenACWY control vaccine. The CDR3 region has the DNA TGTGCCAGCAGTCCCCAGGGGGGGGTCGGTCAGCCCCAGCATTTT. Translation gives CASSPQGGVGQPQHF.